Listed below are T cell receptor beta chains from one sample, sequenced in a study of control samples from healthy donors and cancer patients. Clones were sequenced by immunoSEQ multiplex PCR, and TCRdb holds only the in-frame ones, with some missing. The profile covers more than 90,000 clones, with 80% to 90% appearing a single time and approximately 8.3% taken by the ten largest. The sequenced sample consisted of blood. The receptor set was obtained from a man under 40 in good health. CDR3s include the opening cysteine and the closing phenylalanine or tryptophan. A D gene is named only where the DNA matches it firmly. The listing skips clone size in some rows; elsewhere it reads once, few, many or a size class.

DNA: TGTGCCAGCTCACCCAACCTAGCGGGAGTACCCTACGAGCAGTACTTC
CDR3: CASSPNLAGVPYEQYF
length: 16
J: TRBJ2-7
size: NA
V: TRBV18
D: TRBD2

DNA: TGTGCCAGCAGCCCTAGGCAGGGGGAATACGAGCAGTACTTC
CDR3: CASSPRQGEYEQYF
length: 14
J: TRBJ2-7
size: NA
V: TRBV4-2
D: TRBD1

DNA: TGTGCCAGCAGCTTTAGGGTTGCGGGATATGAAGCTTTCTTT
CDR3: CASSFRVAGYEAFF
length: 14
J: TRBJ1-1
size: NA
V: TRBV11-2
D: NA

DNA: TGCAGTGCTAGTGAGGGGGCAAATAGCAATCAGCCCCAGCATTTT
CDR3: CSASEGANSNQPQHF
length: 15
J: TRBJ1-5
size: NA
V: TRBV20-1
D: TRBD1

DNA: TGTGCCAGCAGCTTAGAGTCGGGCGGCTCACCCCTCCACTTT
CDR3: CASSLESGGSPLHF
length: 14
J: TRBJ1-6
size: NA
V: TRBV11-2
D: NA

DNA: TGCGCCAGCAGCTTGGAAGGTCCAGGGGCGGCCATTCAGTACTTC
CDR3: CASSLEGPGAAIQYF
length: 15
J: TRBJ2-4
size: once
V: TRBV5-1
D: NA

DNA: TGTGCCAGCAGCCCGAGAGGGGCAGGGGGGTACAATGAGCAGTTCTTC
CDR3: CASSPRGAGGYNEQFF
length: 16
J: TRBJ2-1
size: NA
V: TRBV11-3
D: NA

DNA: TGTGCCAGCAGCCGGGCGGGGACTGAAGCTTTCTTT
CDR3: CASSRAGTEAFF
length: 12
J: TRBJ1-1
size: NA
V: TRBV25-1
D: NA

DNA: TGTGCCACCAGTGATTTGGCAGGTGGACAGTATGGCTACACCTTC
CDR3: CATSDLAGGQYGYTF
length: 15
J: TRBJ1-2
size: NA
V: TRBV24-1
D: NA

DNA: TGTGCCAGCAGCAAAGACCCCTTTCCCTACGAGCAGTACTTC
CDR3: CASSKDPFPYEQYF
length: 14
J: TRBJ2-7
size: NA
V: TRBV21-1
D: NA

DNA: TGTGCCAGCAGCTTGCAGGGGGATAGCTCTGGAAACACCATATATTTT
CDR3: CASSLQGDSSGNTIYF
length: 16
J: TRBJ1-3
size: NA
V: TRBV5-4
D: TRBD1